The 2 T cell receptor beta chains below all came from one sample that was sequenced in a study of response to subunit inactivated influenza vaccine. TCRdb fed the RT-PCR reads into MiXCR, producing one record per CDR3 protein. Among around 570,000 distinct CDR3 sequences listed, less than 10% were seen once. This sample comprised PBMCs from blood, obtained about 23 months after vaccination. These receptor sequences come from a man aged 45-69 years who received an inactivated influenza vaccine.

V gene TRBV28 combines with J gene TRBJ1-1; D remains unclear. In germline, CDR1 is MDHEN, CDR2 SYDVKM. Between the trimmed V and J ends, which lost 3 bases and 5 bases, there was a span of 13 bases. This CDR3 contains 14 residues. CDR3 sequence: CASSFPYLQTEAFF. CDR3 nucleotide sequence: TGTGCCAGCAGTTTCCCGTATTTACAGACTGAAGCTTTCTTT.

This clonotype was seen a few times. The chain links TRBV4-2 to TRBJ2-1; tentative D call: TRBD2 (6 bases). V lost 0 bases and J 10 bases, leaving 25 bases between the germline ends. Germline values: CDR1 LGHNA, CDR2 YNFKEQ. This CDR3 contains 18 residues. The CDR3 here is CASSQELSRDSLRLEQFF. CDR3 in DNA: TGTGCCAGCAGCCAAGAACTGAGTCGGGACTCCCTACGGTTAGAGCAGTTCTTC.